The 25 T cell receptor beta chains below were found in one sample sequenced in a study of control samples from healthy donors and cancer patients. Sequenced by immunoSEQ multiplex PCR; TCRdb stores in-frame clones only, minus some. The table records fewer than 200,000 clones, just over 85% of them present only once. Sequenced: blood. These TCRs come from a woman in her twenties or thirties in good health.

The rearrangement links TRBV12-3 or TRBV12-4 to TRBJ1-2, with D possibly being TRBD1 (6 bases). V shed 6 bases and J shed 8 bases, with 16 bases lying between them. The CDR3 sequence is 13 residues long. As DNA, the CDR3 is TGTGCCAGCAGCCGGGCGGGGGCTCGAGGCTACACCTTC. Translation gives CASSRAGARGYTF.

The sample holds a few counts of this clone. The J gene is TRBJ1-6, the V gene TRBV20-1; possible D gene TRBD1, 5 bases. V dropped 3 bases and J dropped 2 bases, with 11 bases sitting between them. Germline V gene sequence: CDR1 DFQATT, CDR2 SNEGSKA (reference sequence). This CDR3 spans 15 amino acids. The CDR3 region has the DNA TGCAGTGCTAGTCGCGGAGGGGCCTATAATTCACCCCTCCACTTT. This codes for CSASRGGAYNSPLHF.

The V and J genes are TRBV5-4 and TRBJ2-2; the match to TRBD1 covers 10 bases. The germline V gene encodes CDR1 SGHNT and CDR2 YYREEE (reference sequence). V was clipped by 4 bases and J by 6 bases; unmatched bases: 3. The CDR3 has 14 amino acids. Written as DNA, the CDR3 is TGTGCCAGCAGCGGACAGGGGGGCCCCGGGGAGCTGTTTTTT. It yields the protein CASSGQGGPGELFF.

The chain links TRBV27 to TRBJ2-1, with TRBD2 matching 7 bases. CDR1 MNHEY and CDR2 SMNVEV come from the germline V gene (reference sequence). Trimming cost V 5 bases and J 0 bases; bases outside gene matches: 13. The CDR3 is 18 amino acids. CDR3 amino acids: CASSLTMLADSSYNEQFF. The DNA of the CDR3 is TGTGCCAGCAGTCTCACGATGCTAGCGGATAGCTCCTACAATGAGCAGTTCTTC.

The chain carries TRBV11-1 and TRBJ2-1; 11 nucleotides match TRBD1. Unmatched junction bases numbered 3, after V lost 5 bases and J lost 6 bases. The CDR3 has 14 residues. CDR1 and CDR2 from the germline V gene are SGHAT and FQDESV (reference sequence). CDR3 region: CASSPGTGGNEQFF. For the CDR3, the DNA is TGTGCCAGCAGCCCCGGGACAGGGGGCAATGAGCAGTTCTTC.

The DNA of the CDR3 is TGCGCCAGCAGCCAGGACGGGGTCGAGCAGTACTTC. Translating it yields CASSQDGVEQYF. The rearrangement links TRBV4-1 to TRBJ2-7; perhaps TRBD2 as D (5 bases). Per germline, CDR1 MGHRA and CDR2 YSYEKL. This CDR3 has 12 amino acids. Trimming removed 3 bases at V and 6 bases at J, with 9 bases between.

V and J are TRBV6-6 and TRBJ2-1, with 14 bases aligning to TRBD2. Per germline, CDR1 MNHNY and CDR2 SVGAGI (reference sequence). J was trimmed by 4 bases and V by 6 bases; bases with no gene match: 5. The CDR3 extends over 16 amino acids. The CDR3: CASSRGTSGGYNEQFF. CDR3 DNA sequence: TGTGCCAGCAGCCGGGGGACTAGCGGGGGTTACAATGAGCAGTTCTTC.

The rearrangement joins TRBV6-6 to TRBJ2-7, with 8 bases that match TRBD1. The germline V gene encodes CDR1 MNHNY and CDR2 SVGAGI (reference sequence). The V gene end was trimmed by 6 bases and the J gene end by 4 bases; junction bases not matched to a gene: 8. The CDR3 is 14 amino acids. The CDR3 bases are TGTGCCAGCAGGACAGGACAGGGCCTTTACGAGCAGTACTTC. Its protein product is CASRTGQGLYEQYF.

V gene TRBV5-1 combines with J gene TRBJ2-7; 10 bases fit TRBD1. The CDR3 is 15 residues long. Losses at the gene ends were 4 bases for V and 4 bases for J; bases not matched to a gene: 8. Germline V gives CDR1 SGHRS, CDR2 YFSETQ. CDR3 sequence reads: CASSPRQGAIYEQYV. For the CDR3, the DNA is TGCGCCAGCAGCCCTCGACAGGGGGCGATTTACGAGCAGTACGTC.

This clone was observed a single time. In the same sample, other DNA sequences code for this CDR3. The rearrangement links TRBV28 to TRBJ1-1; tentatively, D is TRBD1 (5 bases). Trimming left V 5 bases short and J 5 bases short, with 12 bases between. The germline gives CDR1 MDHEN, CDR2 SYDVKM. The CDR3 length is 13 residues. CDR3 residues: CASSPGRGTEAFF. In DNA, the CDR3 is TGTGCCAGCAGTCCCGGTCGGGGGACTGAAGCTTTCTTT.

As for this clone: Distinct nucleotide sequences in the sample also encode this CDR3. The chain links TRBV30 to TRBJ1-1; D is undetermined. Germline-derived CDR1 and CDR2 are GTSNPN and SVGIG (reference sequence). The V end was cut by 1 base, the J end by 1 base, with 4 bases between. The CDR3 totals 12 residues. This CDR3 is CAWSGENTEAFF. CDR3 bases: TGTGCCTGGAGTGGGGAGAACACTGAAGCTTTCTTT. Full variable domain (outside the CDR3, taken from reference TRBV30 and TRBJ1-1): SQTIHQWPATLVQPVGSPLSLECTVEGTSNPNLYWYRQAAGRGLQLLFYSVGIGQISSEVPQNLSASRPQDRQFILSSKKLLLSDSGFYLCAWSGENTEAFFGQGTRLTVV.

This clone was detected a few times. The CDR3 nucleotides are TGTGCCAGCGAACGAGCGTCTGGGAACACTGAAGCTTTCTTT. It codes for CASERASGNTEAFF. The chain links TRBV28 to TRBJ1-1, with unresolved D. Germline loops: CDR1 MDHEN, CDR2 SYDVKM. Trimming cost V 8 bases and J 1 base, with 14 bases left between them. CDR3 length: 14 amino acids.

The CDR3 DNA reads as TGTGCCAGCAGTTTCCCCTCGGGGAACGGCGGCTACGAGCAGTACTTC. It codes for CASSFPSGNGGYEQYF. This chain connects TRBV28 to TRBJ2-7, with D maybe TRBD2 (5 bases). The length of the CDR3 is 16 residues. Germline V lookup: CDR1 MDHEN, CDR2 SYDVKM. Trimming shortened V by 3 bases and J by 3 bases, and 18 bases separated the two germline ends. The full variable domain, with the rest looked up from reference TRBV28 and TRBJ2-7, is DVKVTQSSRYLVKRTGEKVFLECVQDMDHENMFWYRQDPGLGLRLIYFSYDVKMKEKGDIPEGYSVSREKKERFSLILESASTNQTSMYLCASSFPSGNGGYEQYFGPGTRLTVT.

The rearrangement uses TRBV24-1 and TRBJ1-4; D is possibly TRBD1 (5 bases). Germline V gene lookup returns CDR1 KGHDR and CDR2 SFDVKD. The CDR3 runs to 16 residues. V shed 12 bases and J shed 0 bases, with 19 bases lying between them. In DNA form, the CDR3 reads TGTGCCGGGACCCTACCTCCTTTTGCAACTAATGAAAAACTGTTTTTT. Amino acid sequence: CAGTLPPFATNEKLFF.

This chain uses TRBV29-1 with TRBJ2-1, with D tentatively TRBD2 (5 bases). This CDR3 is 9 amino acids long. Germline CDR1 is SQVTM and CDR2 is ANQGSEA. V was trimmed by 7 bases and J by 13 bases, leaving 11 bases between them. The CDR3 sequence is CSEDSGQFF. The CDR3 DNA is TGCAGCGAGGACTCGGGACAGTTCTTC.

This clone was seen once. The CDR3 nucleotides are TGTGCCAGCAGCTTAGTATACGCAGGGGGAAGCTCCTACGAGCAGTACTTC. It codes for CASSLVYAGGSSYEQYF. The chain links TRBV7-6 to TRBJ2-7; TRBD1 aligns across 7 bases. Germline CDR1 and CDR2: SGHVS and FNYEAQ. The CDR3 runs 17 residues. Trimming took 1 base from V and 0 from J; bases not matched to a gene: 9.

The chain employs TRBV5-1 and TRBJ2-2; 10 bases are shared with TRBD2. V was clipped by 7 bases and J by 1 base; unmatched bases: 4. CDR1 SGHRS and CDR2 YFSETQ come from the germline V gene. The CDR3 has 15 residues. As DNA, the CDR3 is TGCGCCAGCGGATGGACTAGCGGGAACACCGGGGAGCTGTTTTTT. It translates to CASGWTSGNTGELFF.

This sequence joins TRBV12-3 or TRBV12-4 and TRBJ1-6; possible D gene TRBD1, 6 bases. This CDR3 is 13 amino acids long. The V gene lost 7 bases and the J gene lost 12 bases, with 16 bases spanning the gap. The DNA for the CDR3 is TGTGCCAGCACCCGGGGGGCCGACCTACCCCTCCACTTT. Residues: CASTRGADLPLHF.

The J gene is TRBJ1-4, the V gene TRBV28; no firm D call. This CDR3 is 12 amino acids long. Trimming took off 6 bases at V and 5 bases at J, with 7 bases between the two ends. Germline CDR1 and CDR2: MDHEN and SYDVKM. The CDR3 region has the DNA TGTGCCAGCAGGCTCGGCAATGAAAAACTGTTTTTT. Translated, it gives CASRLGNEKLFF.

The chain is built from TRBV19 and TRBJ2-2, with D possibly being TRBD1 or TRBD2 (5 bases each). This CDR3 has 16 amino acids. V was shortened by 9 bases and J by 2 bases, with 19 bases between the two germline ends. Germline V CDR1 and CDR2: LNHDA, SQIVND (reference sequence). This CDR3 reads CASQGTGTDNTGELFF. The CDR3 bases are TGTGCCAGCCAAGGGACCGGGACGGACAACACCGGGGAGCTGTTTTTT.

In nucleotides, the CDR3 is TGTGCCAGCAGCCTACAGAACTCTGGGGCCAACGTCCTGACTTTC. Protein sequence: CASSLQNSGANVLTF. V and J are TRBV4-2 and TRBJ2-6; D call uncertain. Germline V CDR1 and CDR2: LGHNA, YNFKEQ. Trimming removed 4 bases at V and 0 bases at J, with 7 bases between. The CDR3 is 15 residues long.

V and J are TRBV11-3 and TRBJ2-2; D gene unclear. Germline V gene data show CDR1 as SGHNT and CDR2 as YENEEA. The length of the CDR3 is 13 residues. Between the trimmed V and J ends, which lost 4 bases and 3 bases, there was a span of 6 bases. The CDR3 reads CASSSQDTGELFF. The CDR3 DNA is TGTGCCAGCAGCTCTCAAGACACCGGGGAGCTGTTTTTT.

The V and J genes are TRBV27 and TRBJ2-7, with D uncertain. The CDR3 loop spans 14 amino acids. Between the trimmed V and J ends, which lost 5 bases and 3 bases, there was a span of 14 bases. The germline V gene encodes CDR1 MNHEY and CDR2 SMNVEV (reference sequence). The CDR3 nucleotides read TGTGCCAGCAGTCTCCGGACGGTTGGCTACGAGCAGTACGTC. This translates into CASSLRTVGYEQYV.

V and J are TRBV15 and TRBJ2-3; 7 nucleotides agree with TRBD2. Trimming at V came to 1 base and at J to 4 bases, leaving 11 bases not matched to a gene. This CDR3 region has 17 residues. CDR1 is LNHNV and CDR2 is YYDKDF in the germline V gene (reference sequence). CDR3 nucleotides: TGTGCCACCAGCAGAGTCGCTAGGGGAGGGAGGTCAGATACGCAGTATTTT. Translating it yields CATSRVARGGRSDTQYF.

This clone has more than one count but fewer than ten. The sample has other DNA sequences that encode this CDR3 too. The V gene is TRBV7-9, the J gene TRBJ1-1; D gene ambiguous. The CDR3 covers 14 residues. V lost 2 bases, J lost 1 base, and 8 bases lay in between. Germline V gives CDR1 SEHNR, CDR2 FQNEAQ (reference sequence). CDR3 amino acids: CASSLSGGNTEAFF. As DNA, the CDR3 is TGTGCCAGCAGCTTAAGCGGCGGGAACACTGAAGCTTTCTTT.